This T cell receptor (beta chain) comes out of a study of shared clonotypes between healthy human individuals. Findings of the study overall: Non-shared clonotypes showed lower generation probabilities than clonotypes common to all four donors. Naive subsets tended to show greater estimated richness than memory subsets.

Details on this clone: Its specificity is unknown.

There are 18 residues in the CDR3. V was pared by 0 bases and J by 8 bases, with 16 bases of the junction left unmatched. Germline CDR1 and CDR2: MNHNS and SASEGT. The naive CD8 subset, CD45RO-negative cells positively selected for CCR7, excluded terminally differentiated effector memory CD45RA+ cells. Data came from immunoSEQ multiplex PCR; TCRdb stores just in-frame clones and leaves some out. This table has some 800,000 clones, about 92% appearing once. Sequenced: naive CD8+ T cells sorted from blood. J is TRBJ2-4 and V is TRBV6-1; TRBD1 aligns across 7 bases. This TCR derives from a young man in good health. CDR3 sequence: CASSEAVGPRDSYDIQYF. The CDR3 DNA follows: TGTGCCAGCAGTGAAGCGGTTGGGCCCCGGGACAGCTATGACATTCAGTACTTC.